The sequence of this TCR beta chain was determined in a study of cytomegalovirus exposure and HLA in healthy donors. General observations from the study: The authors enumerated 150 to 200 TCR beta chains as linked to cytomegalovirus. The productive fraction for most TCR beta V segments was about 87% or about 30% in an earlier analysis.

The CDR3 is 15 residues long. CDR1 is SGHTA and CDR2 is FQGNSA in the germline V gene. Trimming shortened V by 1 base and J by 9 bases, and 16 bases separated the two germline ends. Vbeta (60) and Jbeta (13) primers were used in the PCR. Measured with immunoSEQ multiplex PCR; TCRdb has only the in-frame clones, and not every one. The data show under 200,000 clones, with 80% to 90% seen just once and around 2.6% held by the top ten. Worth noting for this clone: The antigen is undetermined.

The clonotype comes from a man aged 25-45 years in good health and CMV-seropositive. The sample was PBMCs. The chain is built from TRBV7-2 and TRBJ2-1; TRBD2 might be the D (7 bases). Written as DNA, the CDR3 is TGTGCCAGCAGCTTAGAACAGGGAGGGGTAAGTGAGCAGTTCTTC. This translates into CASSLEQGGVSEQFF. Using reference TRBV7-2 and TRBJ2-1 for the parts outside the CDR3, the full variable domain is GAGVSQSPSNKVTEKGKDVELRCDPISGHTALYWYRQSLGQGLEFLIYFQGNSAPDKSGLPSDRFSAERTGGSVSTLTIQRTQQEDSAVYLCASSLEQGGVSEQFFGPGTRLTVL.